This passage covers 21 T cell receptor beta chains from one sample sequenced in a study of blood T cell repertoires in COVID-19. Only in-frame clones appear in the TCRdb table, and some are missing; sequencing was by immunoSEQ multiplex PCR. The data show 75,000 to 80,000 clones, with around 91% seen just once and around 5.8% held by the top ten. The sequenced sample consisted of peripheral blood. These receptors all come from a human donor in a cohort sampled during active COVID-19.

The gene calls are TRBV6-2 or TRBV6-3 and TRBJ2-2; TRBD1 aligns across 9 bases. The CDR3 extends over 16 amino acids. After removal of 6 bases from V and 5 bases from J, the junction contained 10 bases not matched to a gene. The V gene's germline CDR1 is MNHEY and CDR2 SVGEGT. CDR3 nucleotide sequence: TGTGCCAGCAGCCCCCGGGGACAGGGATTAACCGGGGAGCTGTTTTTT. This gives the protein CASSPRGQGLTGELFF.

This clone turned up a few times. The chain recombines TRBV4-3 with TRBJ1-2; no definite D call. Trimming cost V 0 bases and J 8 bases, with 10 bases left between them. The length of the CDR3 is 13 residues. Per germline, CDR1 LGHNA and CDR2 YSLEER. CDR3 DNA: TGCGCCAGCAGCCAAGATCGGTTCTACGGCTACACCTTC. Protein product: CASSQDRFYGYTF.

The chain links TRBV7-9 to TRBJ2-2, with 10 bases aligning to TRBD1. This CDR3 has 17 residues. Germline assignment: CDR1 SEHNR and CDR2 FQNEAQ (reference sequence). The trim removed 5 bases at V and 0 bases at J, leaving 6 bases unmatched. CDR3 loop: CASSDRDRGANTGELFF. In DNA, the CDR3 is TGTGCCAGCAGCGACCGGGACAGGGGAGCGAACACCGGGGAGCTGTTTTTT. Full variable domain (missing parts from reference TRBV7-9 and TRBJ2-2): DTGVSQNPRHKITKRGQNVTFRCDPISEHNRLYWYRQTLGQGPEFLTYFQNEAQLEKSRLLSDRFSAERPKGSFSTLEIQRTEQGDSAMYLCASSDRDRGANTGELFFGEGSRLTVL.

The V and J genes are TRBV7-8 and TRBJ2-5; no clear D. CDR3 size: 14 residues. Germline V lookup: CDR1 SGHVS, CDR2 FQNEAQ. The V end was cut by 5 bases, the J end by 1 base, with 11 bases between. CDR3 in DNA: TGTGCCAGCAGCCTCGGTTGGGCCCAAGAGACCCAGTACTTC. It yields the protein CASSLGWAQETQYF.

This sequence joins TRBV19 and TRBJ1-2, with D unclear. Germline V gene sequence: CDR1 LNHDA, CDR2 SQIVND (reference sequence). The CDR3 totals 17 residues. The V end was cut by 2 bases, the J end by 1 base, with 17 bases between. The CDR3 protein is CASSIPPAGAFNYGYTF. The CDR3 bases are TGTGCCAGTAGTATACCCCCGGCAGGCGCTTTTAACTATGGCTACACCTTC. Variable domain in full (rest from reference TRBV19 and TRBJ1-2): DGGITQSPKYLFRKEGQNVTLSCEQNLNHDAMYWYRQDPGQGLRLIYYSQIVNDFQKGDIAEGYSVSREKKESFPLTVTSAQKNPTAFYLCASSIPPAGAFNYGYTFGSGTRLTVV.

This chain links TRBV5-1 with TRBJ2-3; 8 bases match TRBD1. The CDR3 is 16 residues long. Looked up from germline, CDR1 is SGHRS and CDR2 is YFSETQ. With 4 bases clipped from V and 1 base from J, the junction kept 8 bases outside the gene matches. CDR3 DNA sequence: TGCGCCAGCAGCCTCGCAGGGGGCGCTGGCACAGATACGCAGTATTTT. It encodes CASSLAGGAGTDTQYF.

The rearrangement joins TRBV4-3 to TRBJ2-3; TRBD2 aligns across 10 bases. Trimming cost V 4 bases and J 4 bases; bases outside gene matches: 8. Per germline, CDR1 LGHNA and CDR2 YSLEER. The CDR3 spans 16 residues. In DNA, the CDR3 is TGCGCCAGCAGCCCCGTCCCCACTAGCGGGGCAGATACGCAGTATTTT. The encoded protein is CASSPVPTSGADTQYF.

The chain combines TRBV18 with TRBJ2-3; TRBD2 matches at 7 bases. V trimming: 2 bases; J trimming: 2 bases; junction bases outside the gene matches: 13. The CDR3 has 18 residues. The germline V gene has CDR1 KGHSH and CDR2 LQKENI. CDR3 coding DNA: TGTGCCAGCTCACCATTCATATTCCAAGCGGGGTCCACAGATACGCAGTATTTT. Translation gives CASSPFIFQAGSTDTQYF.

The V call is TRBV3-1 (or the pseudogene TRBV3-2), the J call TRBJ1-5, with 9 nucleotides matching TRBD1. Per the germline V gene, CDR1 is LGHDT and CDR2 is YNNKEL (reference sequence). Germline trimming cut 5 bases from V and 4 bases from J; bases unmatched to any gene: 3. The CDR3 has 14 amino acids. CDR3 nucleotide sequence: TGTGCCAGCAGCGCGGGACAGGGAAATCAGCCCCAGCATTTT. Its protein product is CASSAGQGNQPQHF.

The V and J genes are TRBV5-8 and TRBJ1-2; D possibly corresponds to TRBD1 (5 bases). V was clipped by 2 bases and J by 3 bases, with 11 bases between them. The germline CDR1 and CDR2 sequences are SGHTS and YDEGEE. The CDR3 totals 14 residues. The chain's CDR3 is CASSLGGGDYGYTF. In nucleotides, the CDR3 is TGTGCCAGCAGCTTAGGTGGAGGGGACTATGGCTACACCTTC.

Only one count was recorded for this clone. This chain uses TRBV4-3 with TRBJ1-2; 8 bases agree with TRBD1. This CDR3 is 19 amino acids long. Germline V gives CDR1 LGHNA, CDR2 YSLEER. The V and J ends lost 0 bases and 4 bases, in that order; junction bases with no gene match: 16. Here the CDR3 DNA reads TGCGCCAGCAGCCAAGAAGTAGTCAGGGGGCAGAAGATCAGCTATGGCTACACCTTC. Translated: CASSQEVVRGQKISYGYTF.

This clone is labeled as medium-sized. The rearrangement uses TRBV5-1 and TRBJ2-2; TRBD1 aligns across 8 bases. Per the germline V gene, CDR1 is SGHRS and CDR2 is YFSETQ. This CDR3 spans 16 amino acids. V shed 2 bases, J shed 5 bases, and the junction held 8 bases outside the gene matches. The DNA of the CDR3 is TGCGCCAGCAGCTTCACCGGACAGGGCGGGACCGGGGAGCTGTTTTTT. Its translation is CASSFTGQGGTGELFF.

The genes are TRBV3-1 (or the pseudogene TRBV3-2) and TRBJ2-3; TRBD1 aligns across 7 bases. V trimming: 6 bases; J trimming: 5 bases; junction bases outside the gene matches: 11. The CDR3 runs to 15 residues. Germline V CDR1 and CDR2: LGHDT, YNNKEL (reference sequence). CDR3 amino acids: CASRGDRERLDTQYF. CDR3 sequence (DNA): TGTGCCAGCAGGGGAGACAGGGAGCGCCTAGATACGCAGTATTTT.

J is TRBJ1-1 and V is TRBV5-4; D is uncertain. This CDR3 has 13 residues. V was pared by 5 bases and J by 3 bases, with 11 bases between. CDR1 and CDR2 from the germline V gene are SGHNT and YYREEE (reference sequence). The CDR3: CASRGGLDTEAFF. For the CDR3, the DNA is TGTGCCAGCAGGGGCGGGCTAGACACTGAAGCTTTCTTT.

V and J are TRBV12-5 and TRBJ1-1, with TRBD1 matching over 7 bases. The CDR3 consists of 17 residues. Germline CDR1 and CDR2: LGHNT and FRNRAP. V lost 6 bases and J lost 3; bases outside the gene matches: 16. CDR3 sequence (DNA): TGTGCTAGTGGCCTGCGAAGCCTGGACAGGACGGACACTGAAGCTTTCTTT. The encoded protein is CASGLRSLDRTDTEAFF. Full variable domain (missing parts from reference TRBV12-5 and TRBJ1-1): DARVTQTPRHKVTEMGQEVTMRCQPILGHNTVFWYRQTMMQGLELLAYFRNRAPLDDSGMPKDRFSAEMPDATLATLKIQPSEPRDSAVYFCASGLRSLDRTDTEAFFGQGTRLTVV.

The chain joins TRBV7-9 to TRBJ1-6, with 9 bases aligning to TRBD1. The J segment lost 8 bases and the V segment lost 4 bases, leaving 3 bases of the junction unmatched. The CDR3 length is 14 residues. From germline, CDR1 is SEHNR and CDR2 FQNEAQ (reference sequence). The CDR3 protein is CASSSTGGYSPLHF. The CDR3 DNA reads as TGTGCCAGCAGCTCGACAGGGGGGTATTCACCCCTCCACTTT. The whole variable domain, remainder taken from reference TRBV7-9 and TRBJ1-6, is DTGVSQNPRHKITKRGQNVTFRCDPISEHNRLYWYRQTLGQGPEFLTYFQNEAQLEKSRLLSDRFSAERPKGSFSTLEIQRTEQGDSAMYLCASSSTGGYSPLHFGNGTRLTVT.

The rearrangement uses TRBV6-2 or TRBV6-3 and TRBJ2-6; 11 bases map to TRBD1. The CDR3 length is 18 residues. V shed 5 bases, J shed 0 bases, and the junction held 6 bases outside the gene matches. Germline V gene lookup returns CDR1 MNHEY and CDR2 SVGEGT. CDR3: CASSNPGQGASGANVLTF. CDR3 bases: TGTGCCAGCAGTAACCCCGGACAGGGGGCCTCTGGGGCCAACGTCCTGACTTTC.

The chain links TRBV3-1 (or the pseudogene TRBV3-2) to TRBJ1-6, with D maybe TRBD1 (5 bases). Between the trimmed V and J ends, which lost 6 bases and 7 bases, there was a span of 13 bases. In germline, CDR1 is LGHDT, CDR2 YNNKEL (reference sequence). CDR3 length equals 14 residues. CDR3 in DNA: TGTGCCAGCAGTCCGGGACTTAGAAATTCACCCCTCCACTTT. This codes for CASSPGLRNSPLHF.

The chain recombines TRBV6-5 with TRBJ1-1, with no clear D. This CDR3 contains 15 residues. Trimming removed 2 bases from V and 3 bases from J, with 13 bases in between. Germline-derived CDR1 and CDR2 are MNHEY and SVGAGI. The CDR3, as DNA: TGTGCCAGCAGTTACAGTGGACGGAGGGACACTGAAGCTTTCTTT. Its translation is CASSYSGRRDTEAFF.

A single count supports this clone. The chain couples TRBV6-5 to TRBJ1-4; D not certain. Germline CDR1 MNHEY, CDR2 SVGAGI. The CDR3 has 15 amino acids. V was clipped by 0 bases and J by 5 bases, with 10 bases between them. CDR3: CASSYSIRLNEKLFF. Here the CDR3 DNA reads TGTGCCAGCAGTTACTCGATCAGGCTAAATGAAAAACTGTTTTTT.

This sequence joins TRBV10-3 and TRBJ1-4, with a weak D call TRBD1 (6 bases). Trimming left V 3 bases short and J 7 bases short, with 12 bases between. The CDR3 runs to 14 residues. Germline values: CDR1 ENHRY, CDR2 SYGVKD. Here the CDR3 reads CAISDSGGGEKLFF. The CDR3 nucleotides are TGTGCCATCAGTGATTCGGGAGGGGGTGAAAAACTGTTTTTT.